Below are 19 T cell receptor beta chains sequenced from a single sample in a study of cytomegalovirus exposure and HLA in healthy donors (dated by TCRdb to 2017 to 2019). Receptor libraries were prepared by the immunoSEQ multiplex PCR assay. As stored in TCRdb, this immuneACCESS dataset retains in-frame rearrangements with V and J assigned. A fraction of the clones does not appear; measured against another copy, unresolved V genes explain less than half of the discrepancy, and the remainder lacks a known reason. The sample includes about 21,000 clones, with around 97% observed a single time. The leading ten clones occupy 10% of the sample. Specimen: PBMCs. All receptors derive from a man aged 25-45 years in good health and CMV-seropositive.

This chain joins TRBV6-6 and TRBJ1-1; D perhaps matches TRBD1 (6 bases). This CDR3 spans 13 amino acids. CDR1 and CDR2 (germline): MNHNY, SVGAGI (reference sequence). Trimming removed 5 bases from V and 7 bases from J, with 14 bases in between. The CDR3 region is CASSIQGSIEAFF. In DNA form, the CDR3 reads TGTGCCAGCAGTATACAGGGAAGCATTGAAGCTTTCTTT.

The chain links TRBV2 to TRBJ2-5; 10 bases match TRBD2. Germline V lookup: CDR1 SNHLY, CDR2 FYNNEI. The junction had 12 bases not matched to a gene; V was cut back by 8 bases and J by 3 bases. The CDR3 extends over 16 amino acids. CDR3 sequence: CASLEQREGLKETQYF. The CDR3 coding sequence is TGTGCCAGCCTGGAGCAGCGGGAGGGGCTTAAAGAGACCCAGTACTTC.

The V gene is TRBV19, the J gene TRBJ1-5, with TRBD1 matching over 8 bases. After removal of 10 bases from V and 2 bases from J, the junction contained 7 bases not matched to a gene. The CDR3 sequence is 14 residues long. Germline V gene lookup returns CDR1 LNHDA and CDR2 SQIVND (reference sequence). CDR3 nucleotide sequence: TGTGCCACCAACCAGGGGGCTGGCAATCAGCCCCAGCATTTT. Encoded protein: CATNQGAGNQPQHF.

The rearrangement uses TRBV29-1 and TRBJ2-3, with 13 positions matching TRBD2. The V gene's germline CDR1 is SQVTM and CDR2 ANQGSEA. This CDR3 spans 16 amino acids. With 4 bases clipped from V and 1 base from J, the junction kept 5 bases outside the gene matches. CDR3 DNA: TGCAGCGTTGGTCGACTAGCGGGAGGTGGCACAGATACGCAGTATTTT. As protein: CSVGRLAGGGTDTQYF.

CDR3 coding DNA: TGCAGCGTTGAAAGGGGACTAGCGGGGTTCTTC. Encoded protein: CSVERGLAGFF. The chain has TRBV29-1 and TRBJ2-1; 12 bases align to TRBD2. Germline values: CDR1 SQVTM, CDR2 ANQGSEA. V shed 2 bases and J 15 bases; nucleotides not matched to a gene: 2. The CDR3 consists of 11 residues.

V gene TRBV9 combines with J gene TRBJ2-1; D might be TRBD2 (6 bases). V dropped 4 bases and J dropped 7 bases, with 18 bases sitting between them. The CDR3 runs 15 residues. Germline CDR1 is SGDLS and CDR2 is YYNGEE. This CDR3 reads CASSYSREDLNEQFF. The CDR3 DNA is TGTGCCAGCAGCTATAGTAGGGAGGACTTGAATGAGCAGTTCTTC. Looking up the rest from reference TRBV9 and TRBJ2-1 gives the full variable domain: DSGVTQTPKHLITATGQRVTLRCSPRSGDLSVYWYQQSLDQGLQFLIQYYNGEERAKGNILERFSAQQFPDLHSELNLSSLELGDSALYFCASSYSREDLNEQFFGPGTRLTVL.

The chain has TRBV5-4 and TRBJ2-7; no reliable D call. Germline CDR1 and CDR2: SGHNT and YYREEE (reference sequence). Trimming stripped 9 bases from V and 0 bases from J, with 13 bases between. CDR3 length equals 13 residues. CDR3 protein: CATKPDSSYEQYF. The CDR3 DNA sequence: TGTGCCACAAAGCCCGATAGCTCCTACGAGCAGTACTTC.

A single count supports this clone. For the CDR3, the DNA is TGTGCCAGCAGGCCCCCCCGAGGTATAGACGAGCAGTACTTC. This gives the protein CASRPPRGIDEQYF. This chain connects TRBV7-8 to TRBJ2-7; D gene uncertain. The V end lost 6 bases, the J end lost 5 bases, and 17 bases lay between the germline ends. The germline V gene encodes CDR1 SGHVS and CDR2 FQNEAQ. The CDR3 covers 14 residues.

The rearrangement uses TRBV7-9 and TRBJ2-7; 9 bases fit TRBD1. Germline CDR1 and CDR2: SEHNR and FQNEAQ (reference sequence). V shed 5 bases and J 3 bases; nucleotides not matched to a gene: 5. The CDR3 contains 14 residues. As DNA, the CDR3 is TGTGCCAGCAGCCCCGGGACAGGGTTCTACGAGCAGTACTTC. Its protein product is CASSPGTGFYEQYF.

The CDR3 nucleotides are TGCGCCAGCAGCCATCCAGGGGTCTCTGGGGCCAACGTCCTGACTTTC. It is translated as CASSHPGVSGANVLTF. This chain uses TRBV4-3 with TRBJ2-6, with D tentatively TRBD1 (6 bases). Germline V lookup: CDR1 LGHNA, CDR2 YSLEER. V was cut by 3 bases and J by 0 bases, with 9 bases left in between. The CDR3 loop spans 16 amino acids.

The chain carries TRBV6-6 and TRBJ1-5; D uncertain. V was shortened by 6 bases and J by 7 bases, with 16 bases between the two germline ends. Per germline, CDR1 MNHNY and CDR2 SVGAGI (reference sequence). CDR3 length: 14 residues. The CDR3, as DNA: TGTGCCAGCAGACTCACTCGACTTTCCCAGCCCCAGCATTTT. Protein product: CASRLTRLSQPQHF.

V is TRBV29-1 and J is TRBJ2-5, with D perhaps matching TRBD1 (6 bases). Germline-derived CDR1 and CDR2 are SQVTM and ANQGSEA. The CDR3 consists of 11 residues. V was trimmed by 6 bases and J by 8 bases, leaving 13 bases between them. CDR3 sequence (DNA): TGCAGCGTGGCGACAGGAGAAACCCAGTACTTC. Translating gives CSVATGETQYF.

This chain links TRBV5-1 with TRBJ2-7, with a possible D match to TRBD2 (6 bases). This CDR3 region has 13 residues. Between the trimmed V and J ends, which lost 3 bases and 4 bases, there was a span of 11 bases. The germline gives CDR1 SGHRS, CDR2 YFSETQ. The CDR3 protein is CASSSREGYEQYF. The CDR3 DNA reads TGCGCCAGCAGCTCGCGGGAAGGGTACGAGCAGTACTTC.

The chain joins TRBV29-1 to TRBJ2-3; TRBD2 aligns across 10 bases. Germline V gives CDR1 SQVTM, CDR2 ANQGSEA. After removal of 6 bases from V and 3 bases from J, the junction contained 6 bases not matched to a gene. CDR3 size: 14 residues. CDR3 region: CSVWTSGRTDTQYF. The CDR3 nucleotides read TGCAGCGTCTGGACTAGCGGACGGACAGATACGCAGTATTTT.

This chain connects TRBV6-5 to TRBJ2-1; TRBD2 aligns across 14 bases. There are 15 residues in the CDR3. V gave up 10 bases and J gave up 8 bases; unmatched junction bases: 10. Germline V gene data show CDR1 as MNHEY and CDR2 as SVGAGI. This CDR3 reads CATLRLAGGPHEQFF. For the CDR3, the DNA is TGTGCCACCCTTCGACTAGCGGGAGGGCCCCATGAGCAGTTCTTC.

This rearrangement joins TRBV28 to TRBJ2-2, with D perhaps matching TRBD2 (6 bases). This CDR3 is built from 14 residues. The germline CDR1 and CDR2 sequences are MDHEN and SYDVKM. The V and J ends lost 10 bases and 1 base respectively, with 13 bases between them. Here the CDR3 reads CATRGAGNTGELFF. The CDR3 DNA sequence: TGTGCCACCCGGGGAGCGGGGAACACCGGGGAGCTGTTTTTT.

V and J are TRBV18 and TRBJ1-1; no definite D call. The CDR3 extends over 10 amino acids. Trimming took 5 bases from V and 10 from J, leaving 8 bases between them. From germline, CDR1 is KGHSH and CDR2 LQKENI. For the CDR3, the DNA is TGTGCCAGCTCAGGAGTTGTAGCTTTCTTT. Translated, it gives CASSGVVAFF.

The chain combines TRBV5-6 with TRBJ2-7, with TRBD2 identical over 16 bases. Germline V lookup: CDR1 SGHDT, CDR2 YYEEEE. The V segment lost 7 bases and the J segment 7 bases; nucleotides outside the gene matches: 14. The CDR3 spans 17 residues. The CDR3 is CASQIGGTSGRAREQYF. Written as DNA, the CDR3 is TGTGCCAGCCAAATAGGAGGGACTAGCGGGAGGGCCCGGGAGCAGTACTTC.

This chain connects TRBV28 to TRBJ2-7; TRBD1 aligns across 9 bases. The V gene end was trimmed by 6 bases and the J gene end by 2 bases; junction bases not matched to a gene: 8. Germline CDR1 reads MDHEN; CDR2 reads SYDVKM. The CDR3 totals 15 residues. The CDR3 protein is CASSTDRDRAYEQYF. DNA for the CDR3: TGTGCCAGCAGCACAGACCGGGACAGGGCCTACGAGCAGTACTTC.